This is a list of T cell receptor beta chains from one sample in a study of blood T cell repertoires in COVID-19. Profiled with immunoSEQ multiplex PCR; TCRdb holds only in-frame clones, not every one. In the table there are 250,000 or so clones, 75% to 95% of which are singletons. Sequencing input: PBMCs or T cells enriched from blood (not recorded which). The receptor set was obtained from a man aged 35-49 years who had been exposed to COVID-19. Each CDR3 is given with its conserved first and last residue. The order of the fields is V gene, D gene, J gene, CDR3 DNA, CDR3 protein. D genes are given only for firm matches.

>TRBV9|TRBD2|TRBJ2-1
TGTGCCAGCAGCGCGGCTAGCGGGAGTGTAAATGAGCAGTTCTTC
CASSAASGSVNEQFF
>TRBV28|.|TRBJ1-2
TGTGCCAGCAGTTTGAGAGGGAGCTATGGCTACACCTTC
CASSLRGSYGYTF
>TRBV11-2|TRBD1|TRBJ2-2
TGTGCCAGCAGCACGGACAGGACTTACACCGGGGAGCTGTTTTTT
CASSTDRTYTGELFF
>TRBV9|TRBD2|TRBJ2-1
TGTGCCAGCAGCGTAGGGACTAGCGGCCTCTACAATGAGCAGTTCTTC
CASSVGTSGLYNEQFF
>TRBV28|.|TRBJ1-5
TGTGCCAGCAGTTTCCTCGGGTCCGATCAGCCCCAGCATTTT
CASSFLGSDQPQHF
>TRBV3-1/TRBV3-2|TRBD1|TRBJ1-4
TGTGCCAGCAGCCACGGACAGGGGGCAACTAATGAAAAACTGTTTTTT
CASSHGQGATNEKLFF
>TRBV3-1/TRBV3-2|.|TRBJ2-5
TGTGCCAGCAGCCAAGTGCGGGTCAGAGGTATTGAGACCCAGTACTTC
CASSQVRVRGIETQYF
>TRBV6-5|TRBD1|TRBJ1-1
TGTGCCAGCAGTTCTACCGGGACAGGGAACACTGAAGCTTTCTTT
CASSSTGTGNTEAFF
>TRBV6-5|.|TRBJ2-7
TGTGCCAGCAGTTACTCTCAGGGGACCTCCTACGAGCAGTACTTC
CASSYSQGTSYEQYF
>TRBV18|.|TRBJ1-5
TGTGCCAGCTCACCACCCGGGGGTCTCAATCAGCCCCAGCATTTT
CASSPPGGLNQPQHF
>TRBV6-5|TRBD1|TRBJ1-1
TGTGCCAGCAGTACAGGGGGCACTGAAGCTTTCTTT
CASSTGGTEAFF